The present entry profiles one TCR beta chain with its context. Antigen specificity is unknown. This CDR3 region has 15 residues. Per the germline V gene, CDR1 is MNHEY and CDR2 is SVGAGI. V was cut by 4 bases and J by 5 bases, with 17 bases left in between. Sequenced by immunoSEQ multiplex PCR; TCRdb stores in-frame clones only, minus some. Of some 100,000 clones listed, 85% to 90% were seen once; the top ten hold 16%. These data come from a study of T cell responses to AZD1222 COVID-19 vaccine. Study findings and constraints: Distributed over spike, vaccine-associated CD4 TCRs predominated at 160-218 and 743-854.

The chain links TRBV6-5 to TRBJ2-5; D is possibly TRBD2 (6 bases). The sample consisted of peripheral blood, taken on day 0 of AZD1222 vaccination. The receptor was derived from an adult in good health. CDR3 amino acids: CASSLVSGLGETQYF. The CDR3 DNA sequence: TGTGCCAGCAGTTTGGTTAGCGGACTCGGGGAGACCCAGTACTTC.